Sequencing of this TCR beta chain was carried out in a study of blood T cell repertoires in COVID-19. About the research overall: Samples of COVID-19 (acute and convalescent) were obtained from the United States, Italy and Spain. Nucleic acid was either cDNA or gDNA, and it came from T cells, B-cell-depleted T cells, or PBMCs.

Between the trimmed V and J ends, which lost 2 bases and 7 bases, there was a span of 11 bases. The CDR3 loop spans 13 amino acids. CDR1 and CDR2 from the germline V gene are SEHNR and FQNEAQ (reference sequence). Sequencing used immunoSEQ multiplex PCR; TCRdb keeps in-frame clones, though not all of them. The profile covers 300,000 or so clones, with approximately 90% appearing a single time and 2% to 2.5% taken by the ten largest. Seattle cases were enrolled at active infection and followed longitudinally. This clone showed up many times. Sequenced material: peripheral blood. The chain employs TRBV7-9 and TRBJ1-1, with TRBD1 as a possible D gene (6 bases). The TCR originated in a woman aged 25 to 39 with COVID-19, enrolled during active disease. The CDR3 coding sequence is TGTGCCAGCAGCTTAACGGCACAGGGTGAAGCTTTCTTT. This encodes CASSLTAQGEAFF. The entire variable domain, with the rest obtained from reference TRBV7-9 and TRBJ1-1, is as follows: DTGVSQNPRHKITKRGQNVTFRCDPISEHNRLYWYRQTLGQGPEFLTYFQNEAQLEKSRLLSDRFSAERPKGSFSTLEIQRTEQGDSAMYLCASSLTAQGEAFFGQGTRLTVV.